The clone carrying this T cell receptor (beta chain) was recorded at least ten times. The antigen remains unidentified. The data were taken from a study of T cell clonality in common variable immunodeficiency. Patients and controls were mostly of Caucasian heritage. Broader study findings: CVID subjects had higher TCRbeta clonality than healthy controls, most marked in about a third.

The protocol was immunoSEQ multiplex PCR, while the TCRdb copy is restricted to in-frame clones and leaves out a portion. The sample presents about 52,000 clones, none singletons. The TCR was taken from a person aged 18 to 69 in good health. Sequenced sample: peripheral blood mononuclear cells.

The CDR3 is CASSKQGKVVGGSYEQYF. CDR3 DNA, as far as it was read: TGTGCCAGCAGCAAACAGGGGAAGGTCGTTGGAGGATCCTACGAG. This chain links TRBV28 with TRBJ2-7, with TRBD1 matching over 7 bases. The DNA ends 3 residues before the CDR3 does, and the rest of the CDR3 is filled in from the germline J gene. The V gene's germline CDR1 is MDHEN and CDR2 SYDVKM. With V trimmed by 6 bases and J by 1 base, 18 bases remained unmatched. The CDR3 sequence is 18 residues long.